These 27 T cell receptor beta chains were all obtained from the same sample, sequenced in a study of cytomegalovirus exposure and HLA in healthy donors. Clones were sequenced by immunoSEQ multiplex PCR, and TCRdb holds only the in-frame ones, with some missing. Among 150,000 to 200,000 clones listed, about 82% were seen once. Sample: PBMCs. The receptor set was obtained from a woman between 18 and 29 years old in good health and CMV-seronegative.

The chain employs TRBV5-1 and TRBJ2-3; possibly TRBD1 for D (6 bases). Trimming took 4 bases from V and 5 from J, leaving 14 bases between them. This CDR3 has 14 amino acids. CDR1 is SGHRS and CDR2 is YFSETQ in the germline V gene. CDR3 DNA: TGCGCCAGCAGCCCCGGGACACAGCGAGATACGCAGTATTTT. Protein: CASSPGTQRDTQYF.

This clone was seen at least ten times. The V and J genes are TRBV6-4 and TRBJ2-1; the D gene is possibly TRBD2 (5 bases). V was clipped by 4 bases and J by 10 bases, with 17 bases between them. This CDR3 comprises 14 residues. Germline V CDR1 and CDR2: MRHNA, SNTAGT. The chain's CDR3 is CASSAGLAPREQFF. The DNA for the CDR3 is TGTGCCAGCAGTGCCGGACTCGCTCCCAGGGAGCAGTTCTTC.

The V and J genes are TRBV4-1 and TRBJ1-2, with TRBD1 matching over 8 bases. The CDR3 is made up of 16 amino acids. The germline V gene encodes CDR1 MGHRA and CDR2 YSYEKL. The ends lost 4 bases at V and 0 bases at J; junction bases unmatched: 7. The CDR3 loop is CASSPMDRDSNYGYTF. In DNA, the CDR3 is TGCGCCAGCAGCCCGATGGACAGGGACTCTAACTATGGCTACACCTTC.

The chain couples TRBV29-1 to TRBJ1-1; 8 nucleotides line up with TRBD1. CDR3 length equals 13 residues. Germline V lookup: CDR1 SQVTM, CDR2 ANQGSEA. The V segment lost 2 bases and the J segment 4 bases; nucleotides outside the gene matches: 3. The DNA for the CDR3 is TGCAGCGTTGAATCCGGACAGGGCACTGAAGCTTTCTTT. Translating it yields CSVESGQGTEAFF.

CDR3 bases: TGTGCCAGCAGCTTAGCCCTAACGGGAGAGACCCAGTACTTC. Its protein is CASSLALTGETQYF. The chain uses TRBV7-9 and TRBJ2-5; D call uncertain. Germline CDR1 SEHNR, CDR2 FQNEAQ (reference sequence). The V and J ends lost 0 bases and 4 bases respectively, with 9 bases between them. The CDR3 contains 14 residues.

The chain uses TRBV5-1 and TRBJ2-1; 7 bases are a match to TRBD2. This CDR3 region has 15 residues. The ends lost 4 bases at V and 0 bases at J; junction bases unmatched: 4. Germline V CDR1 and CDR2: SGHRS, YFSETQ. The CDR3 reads CASSPGDYSYNEQFF. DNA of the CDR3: TGCGCCAGCAGCCCGGGGGACTACTCCTACAATGAGCAGTTCTTC.

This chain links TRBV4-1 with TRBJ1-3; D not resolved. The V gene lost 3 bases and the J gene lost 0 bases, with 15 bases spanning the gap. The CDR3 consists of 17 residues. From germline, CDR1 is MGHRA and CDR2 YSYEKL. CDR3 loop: CASSQYRLVHSGNTIYF. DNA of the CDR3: TGCGCCAGCAGCCAGTACCGTTTAGTTCACTCTGGAAACACCATATATTTT.

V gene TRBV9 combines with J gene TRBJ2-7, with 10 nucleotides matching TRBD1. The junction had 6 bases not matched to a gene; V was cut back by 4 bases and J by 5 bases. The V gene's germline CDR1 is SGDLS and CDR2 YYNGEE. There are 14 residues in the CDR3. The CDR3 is CASSPWDRGHEQYF. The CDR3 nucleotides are TGTGCCAGCAGCCCTTGGGACAGGGGCCACGAGCAGTACTTC.

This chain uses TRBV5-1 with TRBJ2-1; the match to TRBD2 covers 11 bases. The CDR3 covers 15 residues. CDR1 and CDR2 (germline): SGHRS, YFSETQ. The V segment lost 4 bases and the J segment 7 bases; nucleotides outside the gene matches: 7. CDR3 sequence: CASSQFLAGGNEQFF. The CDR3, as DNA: TGCGCCAGCAGCCAATTTCTAGCGGGGGGTAATGAGCAGTTCTTC.

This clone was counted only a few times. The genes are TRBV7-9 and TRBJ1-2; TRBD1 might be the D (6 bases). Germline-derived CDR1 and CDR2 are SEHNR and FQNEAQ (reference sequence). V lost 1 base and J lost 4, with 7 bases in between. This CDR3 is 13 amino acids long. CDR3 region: CASSLEGVYGYTF. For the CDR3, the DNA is TGTGCCAGCAGCTTAGAGGGGGTCTATGGCTACACCTTC.

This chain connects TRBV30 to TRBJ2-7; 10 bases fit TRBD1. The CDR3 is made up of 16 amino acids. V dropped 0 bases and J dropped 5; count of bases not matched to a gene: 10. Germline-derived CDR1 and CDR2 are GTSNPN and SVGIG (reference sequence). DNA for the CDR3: TGTGCCTGGAGTGTAGCTTTTTGGGACAGGGGTAACGAGCAGTACTTC. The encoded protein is CAWSVAFWDRGNEQYF.

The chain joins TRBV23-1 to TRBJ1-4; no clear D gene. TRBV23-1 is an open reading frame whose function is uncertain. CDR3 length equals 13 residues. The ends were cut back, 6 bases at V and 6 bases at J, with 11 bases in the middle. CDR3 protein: CASREQPDEKLFF. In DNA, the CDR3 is TGCGCCAGCAGAGAACAGCCGGATGAAAAACTGTTTTTT.

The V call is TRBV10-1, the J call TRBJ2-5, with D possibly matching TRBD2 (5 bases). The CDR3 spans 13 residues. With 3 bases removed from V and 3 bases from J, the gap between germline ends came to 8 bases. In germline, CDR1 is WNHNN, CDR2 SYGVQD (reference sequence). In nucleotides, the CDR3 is TGCGCCAGCAGTGACCCCGGGGAAGAGACCCAGTACTTC. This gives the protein CASSDPGEETQYF.

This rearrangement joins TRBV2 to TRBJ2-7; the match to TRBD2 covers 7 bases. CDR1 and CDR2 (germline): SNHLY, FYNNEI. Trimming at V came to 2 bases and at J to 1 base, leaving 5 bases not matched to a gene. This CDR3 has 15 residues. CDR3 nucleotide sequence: TGTGCCAGCAGTGAAAGGGCTAGCGGTTCCTACGAGCAGTACTTC. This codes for CASSERASGSYEQYF. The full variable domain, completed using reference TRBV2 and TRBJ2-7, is EPEVTQTPSHQVTQMGQEVILRCVPISNHLYFYWYRQILGQKVEFLVSFYNNEISEKSEIFDDQFSVERPDGSNFTLKIRSTKLEDSAMYFCASSERASGSYEQYFGPGTRLTVT.

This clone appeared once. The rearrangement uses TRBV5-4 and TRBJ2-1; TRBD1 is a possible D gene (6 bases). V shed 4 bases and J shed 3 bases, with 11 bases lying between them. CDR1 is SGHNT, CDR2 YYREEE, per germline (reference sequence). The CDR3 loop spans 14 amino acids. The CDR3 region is CASSQVGGYNEQFF. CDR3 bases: TGTGCCAGCAGCCAGGTAGGGGGCTACAATGAGCAGTTCTTC.

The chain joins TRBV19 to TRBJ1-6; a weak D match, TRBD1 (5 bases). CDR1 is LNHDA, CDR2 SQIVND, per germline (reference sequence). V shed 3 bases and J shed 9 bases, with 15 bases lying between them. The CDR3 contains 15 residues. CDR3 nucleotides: TGTGCCAGTAGTATCTCCCGAAGGGGTGCTTCACCCCTCCACTTT. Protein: CASSISRRGASPLHF.

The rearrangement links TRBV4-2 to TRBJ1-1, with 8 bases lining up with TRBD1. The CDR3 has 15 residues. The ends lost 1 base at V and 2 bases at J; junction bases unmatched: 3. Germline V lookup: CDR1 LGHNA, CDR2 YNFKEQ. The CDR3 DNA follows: TGTGCCAGCAGCCAAGGGACAGGGCTAAACACTGAAGCTTTCTTT. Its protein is CASSQGTGLNTEAFF.

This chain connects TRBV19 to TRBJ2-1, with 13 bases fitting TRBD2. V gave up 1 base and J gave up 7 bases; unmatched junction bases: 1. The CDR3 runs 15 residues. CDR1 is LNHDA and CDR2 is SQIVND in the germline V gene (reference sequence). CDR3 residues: CASSIGTSGSNEQFF. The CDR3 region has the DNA TGTGCCAGTAGTATAGGGACTAGCGGGAGTAATGAGCAGTTCTTC. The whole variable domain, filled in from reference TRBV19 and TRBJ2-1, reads DGGITQSPKYLFRKEGQNVTLSCEQNLNHDAMYWYRQDPGQGLRLIYYSQIVNDFQKGDIAEGYSVSREKKESFPLTVTSAQKNPTAFYLCASSIGTSGSNEQFFGPGTRLTVL.

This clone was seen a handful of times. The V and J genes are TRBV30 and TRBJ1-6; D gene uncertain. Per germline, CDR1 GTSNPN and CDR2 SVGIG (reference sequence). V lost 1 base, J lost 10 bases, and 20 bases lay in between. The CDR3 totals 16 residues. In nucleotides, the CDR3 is TGTGCCTGGAGTGCCCGAATCGAGGGCGATAGATCACCCCTCCACTTT. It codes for CAWSARIEGDRSPLHF.

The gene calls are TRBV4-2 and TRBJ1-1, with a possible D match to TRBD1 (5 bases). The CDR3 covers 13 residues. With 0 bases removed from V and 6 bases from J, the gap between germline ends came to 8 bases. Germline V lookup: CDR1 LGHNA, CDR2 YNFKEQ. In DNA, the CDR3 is TGTGCCAGCAGCCAAGACAGGGAACCTGAAGCTTTCTTT. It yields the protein CASSQDREPEAFF.

CDR3 nucleotides: TGCGCCAGCAGCTTGGGAGAGGGCGCTTCCTACAATGAGCAGTTCTTC. Translating it yields CASSLGEGASYNEQFF. The rearrangement joins TRBV5-1 to TRBJ2-1; perhaps TRBD2 as D (5 bases). This CDR3 is built from 16 residues. Germline values: CDR1 SGHRS, CDR2 YFSETQ. With 0 bases removed from V and 1 base from J, the gap between germline ends came to 11 bases.

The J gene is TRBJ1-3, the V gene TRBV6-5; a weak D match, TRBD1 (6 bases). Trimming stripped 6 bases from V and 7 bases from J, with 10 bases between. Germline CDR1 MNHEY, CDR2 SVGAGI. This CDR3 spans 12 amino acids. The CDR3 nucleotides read TGTGCCAGCAGATCCCAGGGGAACACCATATATTTT. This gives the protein CASRSQGNTIYF.

CDR3 sequence (DNA): TGTGCCAGCAGACAACTGGCGGGGTACACAGATACGCAGTATTTT. It is translated as CASRQLAGYTDTQYF. The V call is TRBV2, the J call TRBJ2-3, with D possibly TRBD2 on 6 matching bases. Per the germline V gene, CDR1 is SNHLY and CDR2 is FYNNEI. The CDR3 covers 15 residues. Trimming shortened V by 6 bases and J by 2 bases, and 15 bases separated the two germline ends.

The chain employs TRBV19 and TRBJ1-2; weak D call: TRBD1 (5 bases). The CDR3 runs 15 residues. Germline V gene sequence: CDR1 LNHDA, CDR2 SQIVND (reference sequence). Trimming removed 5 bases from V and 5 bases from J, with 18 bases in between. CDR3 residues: CASSPQERGIYGYTF. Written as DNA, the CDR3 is TGTGCCAGTAGTCCACAGGAGCGGGGAATTTATGGCTACACCTTC.

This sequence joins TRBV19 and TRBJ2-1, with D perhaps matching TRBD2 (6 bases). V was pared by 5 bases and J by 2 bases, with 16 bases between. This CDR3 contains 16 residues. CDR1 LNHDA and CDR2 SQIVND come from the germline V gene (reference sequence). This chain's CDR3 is CASSAPWRDAYNEQFF. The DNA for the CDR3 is TGTGCCAGTAGTGCCCCCTGGCGGGACGCCTACAATGAGCAGTTCTTC. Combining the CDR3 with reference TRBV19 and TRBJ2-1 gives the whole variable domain DGGITQSPKYLFRKEGQNVTLSCEQNLNHDAMYWYRQDPGQGLRLIYYSQIVNDFQKGDIAEGYSVSREKKESFPLTVTSAQKNPTAFYLCASSAPWRDAYNEQFFGPGTRLTVL.

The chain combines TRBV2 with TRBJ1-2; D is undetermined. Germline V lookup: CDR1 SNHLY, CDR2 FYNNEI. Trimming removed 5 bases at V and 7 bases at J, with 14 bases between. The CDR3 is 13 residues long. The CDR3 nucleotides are TGTGCCAGCAGTCTCTCTTCGGGTGCTGGCTACACCTTC. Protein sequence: CASSLSSGAGYTF.

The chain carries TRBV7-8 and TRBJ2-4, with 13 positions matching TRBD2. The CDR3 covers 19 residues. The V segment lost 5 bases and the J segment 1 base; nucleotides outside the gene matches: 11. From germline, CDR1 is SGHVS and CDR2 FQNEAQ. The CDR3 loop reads CASSPKTSGRAHAKNIQYF. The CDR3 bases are TGTGCCAGCAGCCCCAAAACTAGCGGGAGGGCCCATGCCAAAAACATTCAGTACTTC.